This TCR beta chain stems from a study of blood T cell repertoires in COVID-19. On the study more broadly: Samples of COVID-19 (acute and convalescent) were obtained from the United States, Italy and Spain. In each case, the material was cDNA or gDNA derived from T cells, B-cell-depleted T cells, or PBMCs.

This CDR3 contains 15 residues. The V gene's germline CDR1 is SGHTA and CDR2 FQGNSA. Between the trimmed V and J ends, which lost 1 base and 3 bases, there was a span of 10 bases. In the original processing: Using reference gene primer amplification, nucleated cell counts were estimated. Sequencing used immunoSEQ multiplex PCR; TCRdb keeps in-frame clones, though not all of them. From that table come the V and J calls and clone size; the DNA was used to work out D and trimming. This table has 120,000 to 150,000 clones, more than 80% appearing once. Sequenced material: peripheral blood. This chain uses TRBV7-2 with TRBJ1-5, with D unclear. This clonotype was sampled from a human donor with acute or convalescent COVID-19. The donor label of this sample is uncertain. The CDR3 DNA sequence: TGTGCCAGCAGCTTAGTACAGCCGATCAATCAGCCCCAGCATTTT. Amino acids: CASSLVQPINQPQHF.